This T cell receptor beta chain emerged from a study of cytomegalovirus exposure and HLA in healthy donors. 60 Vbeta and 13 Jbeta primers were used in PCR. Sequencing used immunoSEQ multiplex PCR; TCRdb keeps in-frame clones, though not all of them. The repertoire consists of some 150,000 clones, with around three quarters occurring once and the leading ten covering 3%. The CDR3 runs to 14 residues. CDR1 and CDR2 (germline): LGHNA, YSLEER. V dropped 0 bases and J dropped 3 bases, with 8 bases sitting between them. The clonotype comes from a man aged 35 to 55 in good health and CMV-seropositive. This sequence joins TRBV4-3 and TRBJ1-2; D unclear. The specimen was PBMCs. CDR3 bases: TGCGCCAGCAGCCAAGATAACATTTACTATGGCTACACCTTC. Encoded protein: CASSQDNIYYGYTF.